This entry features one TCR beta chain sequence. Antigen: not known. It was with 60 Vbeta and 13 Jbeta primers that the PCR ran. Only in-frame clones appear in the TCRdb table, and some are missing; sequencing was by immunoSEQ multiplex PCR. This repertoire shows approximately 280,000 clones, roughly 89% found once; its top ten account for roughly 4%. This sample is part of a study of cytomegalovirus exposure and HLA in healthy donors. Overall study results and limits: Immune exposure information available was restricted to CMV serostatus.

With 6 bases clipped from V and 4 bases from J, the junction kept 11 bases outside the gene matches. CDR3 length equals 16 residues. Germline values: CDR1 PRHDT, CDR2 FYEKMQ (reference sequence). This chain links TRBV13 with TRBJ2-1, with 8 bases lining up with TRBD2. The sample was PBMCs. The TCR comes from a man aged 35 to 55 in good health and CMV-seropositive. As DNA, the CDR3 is TGTGCCAGCAGTACAAAGCGGGAGTGGGGTTACAATGAGCAGTTCTTC. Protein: CASSTKREWGYNEQFF.